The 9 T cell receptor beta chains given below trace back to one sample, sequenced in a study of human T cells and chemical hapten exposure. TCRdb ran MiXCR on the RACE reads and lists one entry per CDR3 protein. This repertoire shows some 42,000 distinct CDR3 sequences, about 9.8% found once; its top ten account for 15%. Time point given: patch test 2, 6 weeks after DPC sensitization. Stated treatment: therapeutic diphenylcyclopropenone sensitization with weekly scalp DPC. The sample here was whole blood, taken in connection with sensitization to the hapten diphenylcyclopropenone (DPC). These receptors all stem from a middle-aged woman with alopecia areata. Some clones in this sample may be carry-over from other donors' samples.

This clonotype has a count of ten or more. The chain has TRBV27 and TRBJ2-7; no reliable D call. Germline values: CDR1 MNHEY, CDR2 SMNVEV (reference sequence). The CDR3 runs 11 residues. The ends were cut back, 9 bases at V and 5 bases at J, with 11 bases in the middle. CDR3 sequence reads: CASRRVDEQYF. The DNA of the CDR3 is TGTGCCAGTCGTCGGGTTGACGAGCAGTACTTC.

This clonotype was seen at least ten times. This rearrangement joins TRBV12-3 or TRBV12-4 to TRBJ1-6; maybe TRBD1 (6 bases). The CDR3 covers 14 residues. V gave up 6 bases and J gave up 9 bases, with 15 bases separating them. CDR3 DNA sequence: TGTGCCAGCAGGACAACAGGGTCTAGTTCACCCCTCCACTTT. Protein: CASRTTGSSSPLHF.

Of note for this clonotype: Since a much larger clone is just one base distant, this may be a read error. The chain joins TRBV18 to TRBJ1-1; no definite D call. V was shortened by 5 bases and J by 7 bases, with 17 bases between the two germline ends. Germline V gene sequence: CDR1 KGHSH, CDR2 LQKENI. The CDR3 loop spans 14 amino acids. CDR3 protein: CASSEVGWGSEAFF. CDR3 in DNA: TGTGCCAGCTCAGAAGTCGGGTGGGGAAGTGAAGCTTTCTTT. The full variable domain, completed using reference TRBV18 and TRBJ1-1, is NAGVMQNPRHLVRRRGQEARLRCSPMKGHSHVYWYRQLPEEGLKFMVYLQKENIIDESGMPKERFSAEFPKEGPSILRIQQVVRGDSAAYFCASSEVGWGSEAFFGQGTRLTVV.

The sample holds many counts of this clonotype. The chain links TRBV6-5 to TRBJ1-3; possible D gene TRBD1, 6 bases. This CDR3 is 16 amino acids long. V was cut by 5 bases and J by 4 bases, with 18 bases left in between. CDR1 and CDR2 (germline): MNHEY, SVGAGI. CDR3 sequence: CASSPSMWDKGNTIYF. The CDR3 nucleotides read TGTGCCAGCAGTCCCTCAATGTGGGACAAAGGAAACACCATATATTTT.

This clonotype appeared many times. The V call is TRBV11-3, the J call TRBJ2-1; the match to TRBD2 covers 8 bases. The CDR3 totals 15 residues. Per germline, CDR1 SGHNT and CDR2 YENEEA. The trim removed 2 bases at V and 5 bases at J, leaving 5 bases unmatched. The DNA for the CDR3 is TGTGCCAGCAGCTTAACTAGCGGAGCCAACAATGAGCAGTTCTTC. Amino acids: CASSLTSGANNEQFF.

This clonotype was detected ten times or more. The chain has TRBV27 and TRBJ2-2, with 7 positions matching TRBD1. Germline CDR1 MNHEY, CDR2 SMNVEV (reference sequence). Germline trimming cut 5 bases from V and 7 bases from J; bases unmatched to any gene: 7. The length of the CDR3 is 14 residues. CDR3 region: CASSPVTGSGELFF. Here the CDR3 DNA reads TGTGCCAGCAGTCCCGTGACAGGGAGCGGGGAGCTGTTTTTT.

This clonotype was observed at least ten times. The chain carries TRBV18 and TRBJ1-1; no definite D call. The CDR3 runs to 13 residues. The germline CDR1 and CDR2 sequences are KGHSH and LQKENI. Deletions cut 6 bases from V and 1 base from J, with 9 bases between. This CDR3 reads CASSPGRNTEAFF. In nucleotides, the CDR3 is TGTGCCAGCTCCCCTGGTAGGAACACTGAAGCTTTCTTT.

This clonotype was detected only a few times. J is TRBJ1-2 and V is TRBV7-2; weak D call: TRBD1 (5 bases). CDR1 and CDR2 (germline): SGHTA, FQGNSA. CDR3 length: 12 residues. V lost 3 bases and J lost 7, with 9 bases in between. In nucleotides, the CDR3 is TGTGCCAGCAGCTTGGCAGGGAGTGGCTACACCTTC. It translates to CASSLAGSGYTF. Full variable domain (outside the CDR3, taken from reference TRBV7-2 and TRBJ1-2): GAGVSQSPSNKVTEKGKDVELRCDPISGHTALYWYRQSLGQGLEFLIYFQGNSAPDKSGLPSDRFSAERTGGSVSTLTIQRTQQEDSAVYLCASSLAGSGYTFGSGTRLTVV.

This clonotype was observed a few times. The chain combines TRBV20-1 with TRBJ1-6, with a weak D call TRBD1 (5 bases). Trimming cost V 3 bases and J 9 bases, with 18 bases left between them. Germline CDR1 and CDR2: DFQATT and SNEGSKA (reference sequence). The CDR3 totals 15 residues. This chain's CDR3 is CSASSRGFFSSPLHF. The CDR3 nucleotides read TGCAGTGCTAGTTCACGGGGCTTCTTTAGTTCACCCCTCCACTTT.